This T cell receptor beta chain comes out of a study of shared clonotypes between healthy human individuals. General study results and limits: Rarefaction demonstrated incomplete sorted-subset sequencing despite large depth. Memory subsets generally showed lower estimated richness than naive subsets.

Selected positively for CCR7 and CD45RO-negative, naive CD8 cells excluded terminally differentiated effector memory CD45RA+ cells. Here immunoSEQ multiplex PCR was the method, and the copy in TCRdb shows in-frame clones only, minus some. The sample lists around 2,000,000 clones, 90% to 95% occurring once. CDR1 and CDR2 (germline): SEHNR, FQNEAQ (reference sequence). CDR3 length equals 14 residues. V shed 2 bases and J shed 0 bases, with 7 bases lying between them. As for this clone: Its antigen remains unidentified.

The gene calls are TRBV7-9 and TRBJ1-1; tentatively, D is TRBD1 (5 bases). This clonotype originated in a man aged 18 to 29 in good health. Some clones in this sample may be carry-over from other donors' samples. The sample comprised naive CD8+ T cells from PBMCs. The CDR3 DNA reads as TGTGCCAGCAGCTTACTGGGGGTGAACACTGAAGCTTTCTTT. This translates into CASSLLGVNTEAFF.